A single sample is the source of the 22 T cell receptor beta chains below, sequenced in a study of blood T cell repertoires in COVID-19 (dated by TCRdb to 2020 to 2022). The receptor library was made with the immunoSEQ multiplex PCR assay. TCRdb mirrors the immuneACCESS table, restricted to in-frame sequences. Some clones are absent from its copies; in checked studies, under half trace to an unresolved V gene, and the reason for the others is unknown. The sample table shows 150,000 to 200,000 clones, and around 77% are seen once. The top ten constitute 17% of the sample. Sequencing was done on a sample of peripheral blood. These receptors were obtained from a man aged 60 to 69 with active or convalescent COVID-19.

The chain joins TRBV2 to TRBJ2-1, with a tentative D call TRBD2 (6 bases). Germline CDR1 SNHLY, CDR2 FYNNEI. Trimming shortened V by 5 bases and J by 9 bases, and 14 bases separated the two germline ends. The CDR3 totals 13 residues. The CDR3 nucleotides are TGTGCCAGCAGTTCTAACTGGGGAGGTGAGCAGTTCTTC. Translated: CASSSNWGGEQFF.

The chain recombines TRBV29-1 with TRBJ1-3; perhaps TRBD1 as D (6 bases). The CDR3 extends over 13 amino acids. Deletions cut 6 bases from V and 4 bases from J, with 13 bases between. Germline CDR1 is SQVTM and CDR2 is ANQGSEA. CDR3 coding DNA: TGCAGCGTCTCAGGGGATCCAGGAAACACCATATATTTT. This encodes CSVSGDPGNTIYF.

The chain recombines TRBV10-3 with TRBJ1-1, with a weak D call TRBD1 (6 bases). The CDR3 length is 13 residues. Germline-derived CDR1 and CDR2 are ENHRY and SYGVKD. Trimming left V 6 bases short and J 4 bases short, with 12 bases between. In nucleotides, the CDR3 is TGTGCCATCAGCCCGGACAGTGCCACTGAAGCTTTCTTT. Translating gives CAISPDSATEAFF.

V usage is TRBV21-1 and J usage is TRBJ1-5; TRBD1, the table's D call, was not compared with the DNA. TRBV21-1 constitutes a pseudogene. The CDR3 loop spans 20 amino acids. The chain's CDR3 is CASSKAPGMDPQYSNQPQHF. CDR3 in DNA: TGTGCCAGCAGCAAAGCACCAGGGATGGACCCTCAATATAGCAATCAGCCCCAGCATTTT.

The rearrangement joins TRBV6-5 to TRBJ2-7, with 12 nucleotides matching TRBD2. V was pared by 5 bases and J by 5 bases, with 7 bases of the junction left unmatched. CDR1 is MNHEY and CDR2 is SVGAGI in the germline V gene. The CDR3 runs 15 residues. CDR3 residues: CASSRRLAGAHEQYF. In DNA form, the CDR3 reads TGTGCCAGCAGTAGACGACTAGCGGGAGCCCACGAGCAGTACTTC.

This chain links TRBV18 with TRBJ2-3; 10 nucleotides agree with TRBD2. V lost 5 bases to trimming and J lost 3 bases; unmatched junction nucleotides: 5. Germline CDR1 is KGHSH and CDR2 is LQKENI. The CDR3 loop spans 15 amino acids. DNA for the CDR3: TGTGCCAGCTCAGCTAGGACTAGCGGAACAGATACGCAGTATTTT. It encodes CASSARTSGTDTQYF.

The chain joins TRBV5-5 to TRBJ1-3, with a possible D match to TRBD1 (6 bases). Germline V CDR1 and CDR2: SGHKS, YYEKEE (reference sequence). Deletions cut 9 bases from V and 0 bases from J, with 13 bases between. The CDR3 has 14 residues. CDR3 coding DNA: TGTGCCACCCAGGACAGCCGCTCTGGAAACACCATATATTTT. It yields the protein CATQDSRSGNTIYF.

The sample holds one count of this clone. This sequence joins TRBV12-5 and TRBJ2-1; the D gene is possibly TRBD1 (6 bases). The ends were cut back, 0 bases at V and 7 bases at J, with 10 bases in the middle. Germline V gene data show CDR1 as LGHNT and CDR2 as FRNRAP. This CDR3 is built from 14 residues. CDR3 nucleotides: TGTGCTAGTGGTTTGGTCGCAAGGGGGAATGAGCAGTTCTTC. It translates to CASGLVARGNEQFF.

This clone was observed many times. The J gene is TRBJ2-7, the V gene TRBV11-2; D is ambiguous. CDR3 size: 13 residues. Germline V gene lookup returns CDR1 SGHAT and CDR2 FQNNGV. V lost 5 bases and J lost 2, with 10 bases in between. The CDR3 DNA reads as TGTGCCAGCAGCCCAGGTGCCCCCTACGAGCAGTACTTC. Translation: CASSPGAPYEQYF.

This clone showed up just once. The J gene is TRBJ2-3, the V gene TRBV28; TRBD1 might be the D (5 bases). Germline CDR1 reads MDHEN; CDR2 reads SYDVKM. The CDR3 is made up of 16 amino acids. V was trimmed by 2 bases and J by 4 bases, leaving 16 bases between them. Here the CDR3 reads CASSLRSQGGADTQYF. In DNA form, the CDR3 reads TGTGCCAGCAGTTTAAGAAGTCAGGGTGGCGCAGATACGCAGTATTTT.

This clone has only a few counts. The rearrangement joins TRBV18 to TRBJ1-1; tentatively, D is TRBD1 (6 bases). This CDR3 contains 13 residues. The V gene's germline CDR1 is KGHSH and CDR2 LQKENI. Between the trimmed V and J ends, which lost 5 bases and 7 bases, there was a span of 14 bases. The CDR3 is CASSRQGLGEAFF. CDR3 nucleotides: TGTGCCAGCTCAAGGCAGGGGTTGGGTGAAGCTTTCTTT.

V is TRBV15 and J is TRBJ2-3, with 11 bases lining up with TRBD2. The CDR3 runs to 17 residues. V shed 3 bases and J 4 bases; nucleotides not matched to a gene: 9. Per germline, CDR1 LNHNV and CDR2 YYDKDF (reference sequence). CDR3: CATSRETLAGGSDTQYF. CDR3 DNA sequence: TGTGCCACCAGCAGGGAGACTCTAGCGGGAGGCTCAGATACGCAGTATTTT.

The V gene is TRBV7-9, the J gene TRBJ2-5; the match to TRBD2 covers 10 bases. CDR3 length equals 19 residues. V trimming: 0 bases; J trimming: 3 bases; junction bases outside the gene matches: 13. Germline values: CDR1 SEHNR, CDR2 FQNEAQ (reference sequence). CDR3 protein: CASSLAPRTSGDPKETQYF. CDR3 bases: TGTGCCAGCAGCTTAGCGCCCCGGACTAGCGGTGACCCGAAAGAGACCCAGTACTTC.

The chain recombines TRBV4-3 with TRBJ2-1, with no clear D. CDR3 length equals 14 residues. V lost 0 bases and J lost 1, with 4 bases in between. Per the germline V gene, CDR1 is LGHNA and CDR2 is YSLEER. The CDR3 region has the DNA TGCGCCAGCAGCCAAGATCGGTCCTACAATGAGCAGTTCTTC. It encodes CASSQDRSYNEQFF.

CDR3 DNA sequence: TGTGCCAGCAGCCAAGATCCGGCTAGCGGGAGGGCCGTAGGCATTCAGTACTTC. Protein sequence: CASSQDPASGRAVGIQYF. The J gene is TRBJ2-4, the V gene TRBV4-2, with 12 bases that match TRBD2. The CDR3 is 18 amino acids. Germline CDR1 reads LGHNA; CDR2 reads YNFKEQ. Trimming cost V 0 bases and J 9 bases; bases outside gene matches: 12.

This clone occurred many times. One junction end disagrees with the germline gene, perhaps due to a read error. The chain is built from TRBV2 and TRBJ2-7, with 9 bases lining up with TRBD1. Germline CDR1 SNHLY, CDR2 FYNNEI. This CDR3 spans 15 amino acids. The CDR3 DNA sequence: TGTGCCAGCAGGGAAGGGACAGGGCCTACCTACGAGCAGTACTTC. Translating gives CASREGTGPTYEQYF.

The chain joins TRBV5-4 to TRBJ2-7; maybe TRBD1 (6 bases). The CDR3 runs to 15 residues. Trimming took off 4 bases at V and 1 base at J, with 15 bases between the two ends. Per the germline V gene, CDR1 is SGHNT and CDR2 is YYREEE (reference sequence). The CDR3 DNA follows: TGTGCCAGCAGCCTTCGACAGGCAGGGTCCTACGAGCAGTACTTC. It yields the protein CASSLRQAGSYEQYF.

The chain uses TRBV9 and TRBJ2-7, with 9 bases matching TRBD2. The CDR3 spans 14 residues. Germline V CDR1 and CDR2: SGDLS, YYNGEE. V gave up 4 bases and J gave up 2 bases; unmatched junction bases: 4. The CDR3 loop reads CASSPREGTYEQYF. CDR3 DNA sequence: TGTGCCAGCAGCCCGCGGGAGGGGACCTACGAGCAGTACTTC.

V usage is TRBV5-6 and J usage is TRBJ1-1, with TRBD1 matching 7 bases. The CDR3 covers 15 residues. The trim removed 4 bases at V and 0 bases at J, leaving 6 bases unmatched. The germline V gene encodes CDR1 SGHDT and CDR2 YYEEEE. The chain's CDR3 is CASSPAGQMNTEAFF. The CDR3 coding sequence is TGTGCCAGCAGCCCGGCGGGACAGATGAACACTGAAGCTTTCTTT.

CDR3 residues: CASSLRREDNEQFF. Here the CDR3 DNA reads TGTGCCAGCAGCTTACGGCGGGAGGACAATGAGCAGTTCTTC. The chain couples TRBV7-2 to TRBJ2-1; 8 nucleotides align to TRBD2. The CDR3 has 14 residues. Germline CDR1 reads SGHTA; CDR2 reads FQGNSA. V shed 2 bases and J 5 bases; nucleotides not matched to a gene: 2.

This chain connects TRBV7-9 to TRBJ1-2; 8 nucleotides match TRBD1. Germline trimming cut 5 bases from V and 4 bases from J; bases unmatched to any gene: 15. Germline values: CDR1 SEHNR, CDR2 FQNEAQ (reference sequence). The CDR3 extends over 17 amino acids. CDR3 DNA sequence: TGTGCCAGCAGCAGGATGACAGGGGCAGTTGAGGTCTATGGCTACACCTTC. Translated: CASSRMTGAVEVYGYTF.

As regards this clone: Within the sample, other DNA sequences also encode this same CDR3. This chain connects TRBV9 to TRBJ1-1; the match to TRBD1 covers 7 bases. Germline V gives CDR1 SGDLS, CDR2 YYNGEE. The CDR3 spans 14 residues. The V segment lost 2 bases and the J segment 0 bases; nucleotides outside the gene matches: 1. In DNA, the CDR3 is TGTGCCAGCAGCGTGGACAGGATGAACACTGAAGCTTTCTTT. This encodes CASSVDRMNTEAFF.